One sample yielded the 17 T cell receptor beta chains listed below, sequenced in a study of cytomegalovirus exposure and HLA in healthy donors (dated by TCRdb to between 2016 and 2019). The library was obtained by the immunoSEQ multiplex PCR assay. For the multiplex PCR, a mixture combining 60 forward primers for TCR Vbeta segments and 13 reverse primers for TCR Jbeta segments was used. As stored in TCRdb, this immuneACCESS dataset retains in-frame rearrangements with V and J assigned. A fraction of the clones does not appear; measured against another copy, unresolved V genes explain less than half of the discrepancy, and the remainder lacks a known reason. Present in this sample are more than 95,000 clones, roughly 77% of which were seen just once. The ten biggest clones cover about 9.4% of the sample. Material: PBMCs. Receptors were obtained from a woman between 18 and 29 years old in good health and CMV-seropositive.

This chain joins TRBV7-6 and TRBJ2-2, with D possibly TRBD1 on 5 matching bases. The CDR3 has 14 residues. The V end was cut by 4 bases, the J end by 7 bases, with 13 bases between. CDR1 and CDR2 (germline): SGHVS, FNYEAQ. In DNA form, the CDR3 reads TGTGCCAGCAGCTCAGGGCTGGTGAGCGGGGAGCTGTTTTTT. Protein sequence: CASSSGLVSGELFF.

Within the sample, this clone is medium-sized. The chain recombines TRBV27 with TRBJ1-5; perhaps TRBD1 as D (5 bases). Trimming cost V 5 bases and J 6 bases, with 20 bases left between them. Germline V lookup: CDR1 MNHEY, CDR2 SMNVEV (reference sequence). The CDR3 has 16 amino acids. The CDR3, as DNA: TGTGCCAGCAGTCCCTACGACGGAACGGGGGGTCAGCCCCAGCATTTT. Translating it yields CASSPYDGTGGQPQHF.

This clone turned up a few times. The J gene is TRBJ1-1, the V gene TRBV7-6, with 9 positions matching TRBD1. The CDR3 totals 16 residues. V was clipped by 6 bases and J by 1 base; unmatched bases: 9. Germline CDR1 is SGHVS and CDR2 is FNYEAQ. CDR3 DNA: TGTGCCAGCAGTTCGGGACAGGGTGTACCGAACACTGAAGCTTTCTTT. Amino acid sequence: CASSSGQGVPNTEAFF. The variable domain in full, completed from reference TRBV7-6 and TRBJ1-1, reads GAGVSQSPRYKVTKRGQDVALRCDPISGHVSLYWYRQALGQGPEFLTYFNYEAQQDKSGLPNDRFSAERPEGSISTLTIQRTEQRDSAMYRCASSSGQGVPNTEAFFGQGTRLTVV.

The chain's CDR3 is CASSEVGLAPYEQYF. In DNA form, the CDR3 reads TGTGCCAGCAGTGAAGTGGGACTAGCCCCCTACGAGCAGTACTTC. V gene TRBV6-1 combines with J gene TRBJ2-7; 9 bases match TRBD2. The CDR3 is 15 amino acids. Germline V gene sequence: CDR1 MNHNS, CDR2 SASEGT. V dropped 1 base and J dropped 2; count of bases not matched to a gene: 3.

The chain combines TRBV15 with TRBJ2-3, with a possible D match to TRBD2 (5 bases). V lost 3 bases and J lost 6, with 19 bases in between. The CDR3 has 16 amino acids. The germline V gene has CDR1 LNHNV and CDR2 YYDKDF (reference sequence). CDR3 sequence: CATSRGSGGVKDTQYF. CDR3 coding DNA: TGTGCCACCAGCAGGGGGAGCGGTGGGGTTAAGGATACGCAGTATTTT.

The chain is built from TRBV28 and TRBJ2-1; D is unresolved. Trimming removed 6 bases at V and 0 bases at J, with 18 bases between. From germline, CDR1 is MDHEN and CDR2 SYDVKM. This CDR3 has 17 amino acids. For the CDR3, the DNA is TGTGCCAGCAGCTTCGAAGCTGCACCGCGCTCCTACAATGAGCAGTTCTTC. It is translated as CASSFEAAPRSYNEQFF.

V gene TRBV7-9 combines with J gene TRBJ1-4; D is ambiguous. In germline, CDR1 is SEHNR, CDR2 FQNEAQ (reference sequence). The CDR3 sequence is 17 residues long. V lost 0 bases, J lost 2 bases, and 13 bases lay in between. The CDR3 bases are TGTGCCAGCAGCTTAGCCCGTGGCAGTACGACTAATGAAAAACTGTTTTTT. It yields the protein CASSLARGSTTNEKLFF.

The V call is TRBV4-1, the J call TRBJ2-4, with 12 bases that match TRBD2. V gave up 0 bases and J gave up 2 bases; unmatched junction bases: 8. CDR3 length equals 19 residues. Germline-derived CDR1 and CDR2 are MGHRA and YSYEKL. CDR3 sequence reads: CASSQELAGGGGTKNIQYF. CDR3 coding DNA: TGCGCCAGCAGCCAAGAACTAGCGGGGGGCGGCGGAACCAAAAACATTCAGTACTTC.

This chain joins TRBV29-1 and TRBJ2-5; D is possibly TRBD2 (5 bases). Germline CDR1 SQVTM, CDR2 ANQGSEA. The V end was cut by 3 bases, the J end by 5 bases, with 16 bases between. This CDR3 is 14 amino acids long. The CDR3 DNA is TGCAGCGTTGATCGAGGAGGCGGATGGGAGACCCAGTACTTC. It yields the protein CSVDRGGGWETQYF.

The rearrangement uses TRBV15 and TRBJ2-7; D ambiguous. With 1 base removed from V and 3 bases from J, the gap between germline ends came to 13 bases. The CDR3 covers 15 residues. The germline V gene has CDR1 LNHNV and CDR2 YYDKDF (reference sequence). CDR3 in amino acids: CATSRGQGKLYEQYF. In DNA, the CDR3 is TGTGCCACCAGCAGAGGACAAGGTAAACTCTACGAGCAGTACTTC.

This sequence joins TRBV27 and TRBJ2-5; the D gene is possibly TRBD1 (6 bases). V dropped 3 bases and J dropped 5 bases, with 19 bases sitting between them. Germline values: CDR1 MNHEY, CDR2 SMNVEV (reference sequence). The CDR3 runs to 16 residues. The DNA for the CDR3 is TGTGCCAGCAGTTTTGTGGGCAGGGGTCGTGGGGAGACCCAGTACTTC. Translation gives CASSFVGRGRGETQYF.

The gene calls are TRBV11-3 and TRBJ1-4; no firm D call. Trimming removed 4 bases at V and 5 bases at J, with 17 bases between. The CDR3 totals 16 residues. CDR1 is SGHNT and CDR2 is YENEEA in the germline V gene. The CDR3 region is CASSSHGGCWNEKLFF. The CDR3 DNA is TGTGCCAGCAGCTCCCACGGAGGCTGCTGGAATGAAAAACTGTTTTTT.

This clone showed up just once. The genes are TRBV19 and TRBJ1-2; 9 bases match TRBD1. Germline CDR1 reads LNHDA; CDR2 reads SQIVND (reference sequence). CDR3 length: 14 residues. Losses at the gene ends were 4 bases for V and 7 bases for J; bases not matched to a gene: 7. The CDR3 reads CASSTGTGQSGYTF. The CDR3 DNA sequence: TGTGCCAGTAGTACAGGGACAGGGCAGAGTGGCTACACCTTC.

The chain combines TRBV5-6 with TRBJ2-7; D is unresolved. The CDR3 runs to 11 residues. Looked up from germline, CDR1 is SGHDT and CDR2 is YYEEEE. V lost 2 bases, J lost 6 bases, and 6 bases lay in between. CDR3 protein: CASSFRSEQYF. DNA of the CDR3: TGTGCCAGCAGCTTCAGAAGCGAGCAGTACTTC.

This chain uses TRBV19 with TRBJ2-1; 12 bases are a match to TRBD2. The germline gives CDR1 LNHDA, CDR2 SQIVND (reference sequence). The trim removed 2 bases at V and 10 bases at J, leaving 12 bases unmatched. The CDR3 consists of 17 residues. The CDR3 DNA is TGTGCCAGTAGTATAACTTCTAGCGGGGGGGCCTCCAGCGAGCAGTTCTTC. Encoded protein: CASSITSSGGASSEQFF.

CDR3 residues: CASSLGPGQGNEKLFF. CDR3 sequence (DNA): TGCGCCAGCAGCTTGGGCCCCGGACAGGGTAATGAAAAACTGTTTTTT. This chain uses TRBV5-1 with TRBJ1-4, with 8 bases that match TRBD1. The V and J ends lost 0 bases and 4 bases, in that order; junction bases with no gene match: 5. CDR1 and CDR2 from the germline V gene are SGHRS and YFSETQ. The CDR3 extends over 16 amino acids.

The V gene is TRBV20-1, the J gene TRBJ1-2; D is unresolved. This CDR3 comprises 11 residues. Germline V gene data show CDR1 as DFQATT and CDR2 as SNEGSKA (reference sequence). Trimming cost V 7 bases and J 8 bases, with 14 bases left between them. DNA of the CDR3: TGCAGTGTTCGGGAATTGAGGGGCTACACCTTC. Its translation: CSVRELRGYTF.